A single sample is the source of the 29 T cell receptor beta chains below, sequenced in a study of T cell repertoires in cytomegalovirus infection. In TCRdb, the reads were re-called with MiXCR into one record per CDR3 protein. The table shows about 360,000 distinct CDR3 sequences, with about a sixth occurring only once. The specimen sequenced was PBMCs. The receptors derive from a human donor in good health (CMV status not recorded). Some clones in this sample may be carry-over from other donors' samples.

This clonotype was observed many times. The chain is built from TRBV6-1 and TRBJ2-7; 11 nucleotides align to TRBD2. The germline V gene has CDR1 MNHNS and CDR2 SASEGT. Trimming removed 4 bases from V and 2 bases from J; junction bases left unmatched: 4. The CDR3 is made up of 15 amino acids. In nucleotides, the CDR3 is TGTGCCAGCAGTGCCCTAGCGGGAGGTCCCTACGAGCAGTACTTC. It specifies CASSALAGGPYEQYF.

The chain carries TRBV7-2 and TRBJ2-5; tentatively, D is TRBD1 or TRBD2 (5 bases each). V lost 8 bases and J 2 bases, leaving 12 bases between the germline ends. The CDR3 covers 13 residues. The germline CDR1 and CDR2 sequences are SGHTA and FQGNSA. The CDR3 DNA sequence: TGTGCCAGCGGCCGGGACGTACAAGAGACCCAGTACTTC. As protein: CASGRDVQETQYF.

This clonotype showed up many times. The V and J genes are TRBV7-2 and TRBJ2-1; 10 nucleotides align to TRBD1. The CDR3 runs to 16 residues. The V gene's germline CDR1 is SGHTA and CDR2 FQGNSA. V gave up 0 bases and J gave up 4 bases; unmatched junction bases: 3. CDR3 protein: CASSLAMGQGYNEQFF. For the CDR3, the DNA is TGTGCCAGCAGCTTAGCGATGGGACAGGGGTACAATGAGCAGTTCTTC.

This clonotype turned up a few times. The chain recombines TRBV7-2 with TRBJ1-1; D is possibly TRBD1 (5 bases). Germline CDR1 and CDR2: SGHTA and FQGNSA. Trimming removed 4 bases from V and 1 base from J, with 10 bases in between. This CDR3 is 14 amino acids long. The DNA of the CDR3 is TGTGCCAGCAGCTCGGGACCGACGAACACTGAAGCTTTCTTT. Protein: CASSSGPTNTEAFF.

The chain links TRBV4-3 to TRBJ1-2, with a weak D call TRBD1 (5 bases). V was shortened by 1 base and J by 13 bases, with 16 bases between the two germline ends. The CDR3 consists of 13 residues. The V gene's germline CDR1 is LGHNA and CDR2 YSLEER. The CDR3: CASSQAEGTPGTF. CDR3 nucleotides: TGCGCCAGCAGCCAAGCTGAGGGGACCCCGGGCACCTTC.

This clonotype appeared a few times. The rearrangement links TRBV7-6 to TRBJ2-3; D call uncertain. The V gene's germline CDR1 is SGHVS and CDR2 FNYEAQ. Trimming cost V 5 bases and J 2 bases, with 11 bases left between them. CDR3 length: 14 amino acids. In nucleotides, the CDR3 is TGTGCCAGCAGCACCCGCGACCCCACAGATACGCAGTATTTT. Translation gives CASSTRDPTDTQYF. Together with reference TRBV7-6 and TRBJ2-3, the CDR3 gives the full variable domain: GAGVSQSPRYKVTKRGQDVALRCDPISGHVSLYWYRQALGQGPEFLTYFNYEAQQDKSGLPNDRFSAERPEGSISTLTIQRTEQRDSAMYRCASSTRDPTDTQYFGPGTRLTVL.

Only a few counts were recorded for this clonotype. This chain connects TRBV4-1 to TRBJ2-2; the D gene could be TRBD1 or TRBD2 (6 bases each). There are 15 residues in the CDR3. The V gene lost 4 bases and the J gene lost 3 bases, with 12 bases spanning the gap. Germline values: CDR1 MGHRA, CDR2 YSYEKL. The CDR3 spells CASSRGAHYTGELFF. The CDR3 nucleotides are TGCGCCAGCAGCCGGGGGGCACACTACACCGGGGAGCTGTTTTTT.

The J gene is TRBJ2-4, the V gene TRBV11-2, with D perhaps TRBD1 or TRBD2 (7 bases each). From germline, CDR1 is SGHAT and CDR2 FQNNGV. The germline V and J ends were trimmed by 0 bases and 2 bases, with 14 bases remaining between them. The CDR3 length is 17 residues. CDR3 DNA: TGTGCCAGCAGCTTAGACCCCCAGGGGGGGCCCAAAAACATTCAGTACTTC. It translates to CASSLDPQGGPKNIQYF. The variable domain in full, with the rest retrieved from reference TRBV11-2 and TRBJ2-4, is EAGVAQSPRYKIIEKRQSVAFWCNPISGHATLYWYQQILGQGPKLLIQFQNNGVVDDSQLPKDRFSAERLKGVDSTLKIQPAKLEDSAVYLCASSLDPQGGPKNIQYFGAGTRLSVL.

Comments on this clonotype: The junction shows a germline mismatch at one end, possibly a read error. The chain joins TRBV7-2 to TRBJ1-3; the D is unclear. This CDR3 region has 17 residues. Per germline, CDR1 SGHTA and CDR2 FQGNSA. The CDR3 coding sequence is TGTGACAGCAGAAAAAAGAAGAGAAAAAGAAATAAAAACAAAAACTATTTT. It specifies CDSRKKKRKRNKNKNYF.

This clonotype was recorded many times. The V call is TRBV4-1, the J call TRBJ1-5; D gene unclear. Germline V gives CDR1 MGHRA, CDR2 YSYEKL. Trimming shortened V by 8 bases and J by 6 bases, and 14 bases separated the two germline ends. CDR3 length: 13 amino acids. The CDR3 region is CASALQGSQPQHF. The CDR3 nucleotides read TGCGCCAGCGCCCTTCAAGGAAGTCAGCCCCAGCATTTT.

This clonotype was observed a few times. The V call is TRBV5-5, the J call TRBJ1-5; no firm D call. V was cut by 3 bases and J by 5 bases, with 15 bases left in between. CDR1 and CDR2 (germline): SGHKS, YYEKEE (reference sequence). The CDR3 length is 15 residues. The CDR3 loop is CASSSQPGADQPQHF. CDR3 nucleotides: TGTGCCAGCAGCTCGCAACCAGGTGCGGATCAGCCCCAGCATTTT.

This clonotype was seen only a few times. The CDR3 protein is CASSQQRVGTGFAGTQYF. The CDR3 DNA is TGTGCCAGCAGTCAACAGCGCGTGGGGACAGGGTTTGCGGGTACGCAGTATTTT. The chain has TRBV6-1 and TRBJ2-3; 9 bases align to TRBD1. V was clipped by 5 bases and J by 8 bases; unmatched bases: 20. This CDR3 is built from 18 residues. Per germline, CDR1 MNHNS and CDR2 SASEGT.

CDR3 nucleotides: TGTGCCAGCAGCCCCCGGGGGGGGCGACTAGCGGACAATGAGCAGTTCTTC. It is translated as CASSPRGGRLADNEQFF. The V gene is TRBV9, the J gene TRBJ2-1, with 9 bases identical to TRBD2. The CDR3 covers 17 residues. CDR1 SGDLS and CDR2 YYNGEE come from the germline V gene. The junction had 13 bases not matched to a gene; V was cut back by 4 bases and J by 5 bases.

This clonotype appeared many times. CDR3 sequence: CASSLTGSRTSLVYEQYF. The CDR3 bases are TGTGCCAGCAGCTTAACTGGCTCCCGTACTAGCCTTGTATACGAGCAGTACTTC. The chain carries TRBV7-2 and TRBJ2-7, with D possibly TRBD2 on 6 matching bases. The ends were cut back, 2 bases at V and 4 bases at J, with 24 bases in the middle. The CDR3 has 18 amino acids. CDR1 and CDR2 (germline): SGHTA, FQGNSA.

Only a few counts were recorded for this clonotype. This rearrangement joins TRBV20-1 to TRBJ2-7; D unclear. Germline V gene sequence: CDR1 DFQATT, CDR2 SNEGSKA (reference sequence). V lost 5 bases to trimming and J lost 2 bases, with 31 bases between them. This CDR3 spans 19 amino acids. The CDR3 region has the DNA TGCAGTGCTCAAGGATCGGCGGCTCCCGCCGGCGGCGGCACCTACGAGCAGTACTTC. Protein sequence: CSAQGSAAPAGGGTYEQYF.

This clonotype was observed at least ten times. The chain combines TRBV7-2 with TRBJ2-7, with TRBD2 matching 10 bases. J lost 3 bases, V lost 1 base, and 3 bases had no gene match. CDR3 length: 15 residues. Looked up from germline, CDR1 is SGHTA and CDR2 is FQGNSA. The chain's CDR3 is CASSLVSSGSYEQYF. CDR3 DNA: TGTGCCAGCAGCTTAGTCTCTAGCGGGAGCTACGAGCAGTACTTC.

This chain joins TRBV29-1 and TRBJ2-1; D is perhaps TRBD2 (5 bases). Trimming took off 5 bases at V and 0 bases at J, with 8 bases between the two ends. CDR1 is SQVTM, CDR2 ANQGSEA, per germline. The CDR3 covers 13 residues. The CDR3: CSVTDFSYNEQFF. The DNA of the CDR3 is TGCAGCGTTACGGACTTCTCCTACAATGAGCAGTTCTTC.

CDR3 amino acids: CASSQAGGAFGVFTQYF. In nucleotides, the CDR3 is TGCGCCAGCAGCCAAGCGGGAGGTGCTTTTGGGGTGTTTACGCAGTATTTT. The chain couples TRBV4-3 to TRBJ2-3; 7 bases are a match to TRBD2. V was clipped by 1 base and J by 8 bases; unmatched bases: 15. Germline loops: CDR1 LGHNA, CDR2 YSLEER. This CDR3 has 17 amino acids.

V gene TRBV7-9 combines with J gene TRBJ1-1, with TRBD1 as a possible D gene (5 bases). Germline lookup yields CDR1 SEHNR and CDR2 FQNEAQ (reference sequence). CDR3 length equals 16 residues. V was shortened by 3 bases and J by 1 base, with 15 bases between the two germline ends. CDR3 sequence reads: CASSFHSGTSNTEAFF. The CDR3 DNA is TGTGCCAGCAGCTTTCACTCCGGGACGTCGAACACTGAAGCTTTCTTT.

The V call is TRBV7-6, the J call TRBJ1-4; 7 positions match TRBD1. This CDR3 is built from 15 residues. Germline V gene data show CDR1 as SGHVS and CDR2 as FNYEAQ. V lost 2 bases and J lost 5; bases outside the gene matches: 5. DNA for the CDR3: TGTGCCAGCAGCTTATATGGGACAGAGAATGAAAAACTGTTTTTT. It yields the protein CASSLYGTENEKLFF.

The chain recombines TRBV2 with TRBJ2-7, with TRBD1 matching 8 bases. V gave up 5 bases and J gave up 7 bases; unmatched junction bases: 7. Germline CDR1 and CDR2: SNHLY and FYNNEI. CDR3 size: 13 residues. The DNA for the CDR3 is TGTGCCAGCAGTCCGGGACAGGATCGGGAGCAGTACTTC. Translating gives CASSPGQDREQYF. Complete variable domain (other parts from reference TRBV2 and TRBJ2-7): EPEVTQTPSHQVTQMGQEVILRCVPISNHLYFYWYRQILGQKVEFLVSFYNNEISEKSEIFDDQFSVERPDGSNFTLKIRSTKLEDSAMYFCASSPGQDREQYFGPGTRLTVT.

This clonotype has at least ten counts. The chain links TRBV7-2 to TRBJ2-5; 7 bases agree with TRBD2. The CDR3 sequence is 13 residues long. V shed 5 bases, J shed 4 bases, and the junction held 4 bases outside the gene matches. Germline V gene data show CDR1 as SGHTA and CDR2 as FQGNSA. The DNA for the CDR3 is TGTGCCAGCAGCCCGGGACTACTAGAGACCCAGTACTTC. This encodes CASSPGLLETQYF.

This clonotype has a count of ten or more. V is TRBV7-9 and J is TRBJ2-5; maybe TRBD2 (6 bases). Trimming shortened V by 4 bases and J by 4 bases, and 13 bases separated the two germline ends. CDR1 and CDR2 from the germline V gene are SEHNR and FQNEAQ (reference sequence). The CDR3 spans 14 residues. Written as DNA, the CDR3 is TGTGCCAGCAGCTCATGGGGGGAGATAGAGACCCAGTACTTC. Residues: CASSSWGEIETQYF. The complete variable domain, with remaining parts taken from reference TRBV7-9 and TRBJ2-5, reads DTGVSQNPRHKITKRGQNVTFRCDPISEHNRLYWYRQTLGQGPEFLTYFQNEAQLEKSRLLSDRFSAERPKGSFSTLEIQRTEQGDSAMYLCASSSWGEIETQYFGPGTRLLVL.

This chain joins TRBV4-1 and TRBJ2-3; tentatively, D is TRBD2 (5 bases). Germline CDR1 and CDR2: MGHRA and YSYEKL. V was clipped by 2 bases and J by 2 bases, with 11 bases between them. The CDR3 is 15 amino acids. The CDR3 is CASSQRGPYTDTQYF. The CDR3 DNA follows: TGCGCCAGCAGCCAACGAGGGCCATACACAGATACGCAGTATTTT.

This clonotype turned up a few times. The J gene is TRBJ1-5, the V gene TRBV28, with TRBD1 as a possible D gene (5 bases). The ends were cut back, 6 bases at V and 7 bases at J, with 10 bases in the middle. Germline values: CDR1 MDHEN, CDR2 SYDVKM. CDR3 length equals 12 residues. CDR3 protein: CASRAGGQPQHF. CDR3 coding DNA: TGTGCCAGCAGGGCCGGGGGACAGCCCCAGCATTTT.

Ten or more counts support this clonotype. The chain is built from TRBV6-2 or TRBV6-3 and TRBJ2-1, with 7 bases lining up with TRBD2. J gave up 3 bases and V 4 bases, and 9 bases lay outside the gene matches. This CDR3 region has 16 residues. Germline loops: CDR1 MNHEY, CDR2 SVGEGT. The CDR3 loop is CASSSFSGSYYNEQFF. The CDR3 DNA reads as TGTGCCAGCAGTTCCTTTAGCGGGTCTTACTACAATGAGCAGTTCTTC.

This clonotype was seen a handful of times. The V gene is TRBV10-3, the J gene TRBJ1-2; D remains ambiguous. Trimming removed 8 bases at V and 5 bases at J, with 12 bases between. CDR1 is ENHRY and CDR2 is SYGVKD in the germline V gene. The CDR3 totals 12 residues. This chain's CDR3 is CAIREPLYGYTF. CDR3 DNA sequence: TGTGCCATCCGGGAGCCCCTTTATGGCTACACCTTC.

This clonotype showed up just a few times. This chain links TRBV18 with TRBJ1-2, with D unclear. Trimming took off 3 bases at V and 0 bases at J, with 8 bases between the two ends. Germline-derived CDR1 and CDR2 are KGHSH and LQKENI. The CDR3 totals 14 residues. The CDR3 region has the DNA TGTGCCAGCTCACCTACCAGCCCTAACTATGGCTACACCTTC. It is translated as CASSPTSPNYGYTF.

This clonotype has a handful of counts. The J gene is TRBJ1-3, the V gene TRBV7-6, with no clear D. This CDR3 region has 12 residues. Trimming stripped 8 bases from V and 2 bases from J, with 7 bases between. Germline CDR1 reads SGHVS; CDR2 reads FNYEAQ. The CDR3 DNA reads as TGTGCCAGCCGAGCCACTGGAAACACCATATATTTT. It translates to CASRATGNTIYF.